A selection of T cell receptor beta chains follows, all from one sample in a study of CXCR3-negative and CXCR3-positive naive CD8 T cells. TCRdb reanalyzed the 5' RACE reads and collapses them to one entry per CDR3 protein, without DNA. The table for this sample gives 30,000 to 40,000 distinct CDR3 sequences. Sequenced sample: memory CD8+ T cells from blood. The receptor source for this set is a human donor in good health. Some clones in this sample may be carry-over from other donors' samples. CDR3s include the opening cysteine and the closing phenylalanine or tryptophan. Size is stated for part of the rows, as once, few or many counts, or as a class when the clone is expanded.

>TRBJ2-7|-|TRBV6-2/TRBV6-3
CASSETSSEQYF
>TRBJ2-5|-|TRBV29-1
CSVEDLTPRETQYF
>TRBJ1-1|-|TRBV20-1
CSAPPEGRNTEAFF
>TRBJ2-5|-|TRBV6-5
CASTPLDRGSSETQYF
>TRBJ2-1|-|TRBV12-3/TRBV12-4
CASSNLGWSSYNEQFF
>TRBJ2-6|large|TRBV4-3
CASSQGGQGPSGANVLTF
>TRBJ2-1|-|TRBV12-3/TRBV12-4
CASSPSGGAYNEQFF
>TRBJ2-7|-|TRBV4-2
CASSPSAEGGGYEQYF
>TRBJ1-2|-|TRBV7-2
CASSLIQESYGYTF
>TRBJ1-5|-|TRBV4-2
CASSQEHEAYQPQHF
>TRBJ2-7|-|TRBV6-2/TRBV6-3
CASSYLDSPYEQYF
>TRBJ2-7|-|TRBV29-1
CSEKTGGRALFDCYEQYF
>TRBJ2-4|-|TRBV7-9
CASSLERELDIQYF
>TRBJ2-5|-|TRBV12-3/TRBV12-4
CASSPTTGRAQETQYF
>TRBJ2-5|-|TRBV29-1
CSVERDNRQETQYF
>TRBJ2-1|-|TRBV11-2
CASSSLARVNEQFF
>TRBJ2-7|-|TRBV16
CASSQSVRIEQYF
>TRBJ2-7|-|TRBV5-1
CASSFSPGLGDHEQYF
>TRBJ2-7|-|TRBV7-2
CASSSQGGGPYEQYF
>TRBJ1-4|-|TRBV6-6
CASSPGTGFEKLFF
>TRBJ2-6|-|TRBV29-1
CSVLDSGANVLTF
>TRBJ2-1|-|TRBV18
CASSQLGQGQYNEQFF
>TRBJ2-7|-|TRBV12-3/TRBV12-4
CASSFLGRGYEQYF
>TRBJ2-1|-|TRBV24-1
CATSRGLENNEQFF
>TRBJ2-3|-|TRBV5-1
CASSLAKTSGGAHTDTQYF
>TRBJ2-1|-|TRBV6-4
CASSDWRGATPDEQFF
>TRBJ2-3|-|TRBV5-5
CASGPGTAQGDTQYF
>TRBJ2-7|-|TRBV9
CASSGGGTGYEQYF
>TRBJ1-1|-|TRBV27
CASSFSGRHRTEAFF
>TRBJ2-5|-|TRBV20-1
CSARAGLAESETQYF
>TRBJ2-7|-|TRBV28
CASSSYIGTGTYEQYF
>TRBJ2-5|-|TRBV20-1
CSASGTYQETQYF
>TRBJ2-7|-|TRBV7-9
CASSLLQGMSYEKYF
>TRBJ2-5|-|TRBV25-1
CASRPPAGVGRETQYF
>TRBJ2-5|-|TRBV12-3/TRBV12-4
CASEGQGAWETQYF